Listed here are 5 T cell receptor beta chains from one sample, sequenced in a study of cytomegalovirus exposure and HLA in healthy donors. This PCR relied on a set of 60 Vbeta primers and 13 Jbeta primers. Clones were read by immunoSEQ multiplex PCR, and TCRdb kept only the in-frame ones, dropping some. The sample holds about 130,000 clones, about two thirds seen once. The specimen was PBMCs. The receptors come from a man aged 50-60 years in good health and CMV-seropositive.

The rearrangement uses TRBV5-1 and TRBJ2-7; weak D call: TRBD1 (6 bases). The germline V and J ends were trimmed by 0 bases and 4 bases, with 11 bases remaining between them. CDR3 length: 14 amino acids. Germline V lookup: CDR1 SGHRS, CDR2 YFSETQ. CDR3 protein: CASSLGTEGYEQYF. CDR3 bases: TGCGCCAGCAGCTTGGGGACAGAGGGGTACGAGCAGTACTTC. The full variable domain, rest sourced from reference TRBV5-1 and TRBJ2-7, is KAGVTQTPRYLIKTRGQQVTLSCSPISGHRSVSWYQQTPGQGLQFLFEYFSETQRNKGNFPGRFSGRQFSNSRSEMNVSTLELGDSALYLCASSLGTEGYEQYFGPGTRLTVT.

The rearrangement uses TRBV4-1 and TRBJ1-4, with TRBD1 matching 7 bases. Losses at the gene ends were 3 bases for V and 8 bases for J; bases not matched to a gene: 12. The V gene's germline CDR1 is MGHRA and CDR2 YSYEKL. This CDR3 is built from 16 residues. The DNA of the CDR3 is TGCGCCAGCAGCCAGGGTTCGGGGCAGGGGGGCGAAAAACTGTTTTTT. This encodes CASSQGSGQGGEKLFF.

There are a few counts of this clone. The rearrangement links TRBV4-2 to TRBJ1-2, with 9 nucleotides matching TRBD1. V gave up 0 bases and J gave up 6 bases; unmatched junction bases: 8. Germline V gene lookup returns CDR1 LGHNA and CDR2 YNFKEQ. The CDR3 spans 16 residues. The CDR3 loop reads CASSQDPGTGSHGYTF. The CDR3 nucleotides read TGTGCCAGCAGCCAAGATCCAGGGACAGGGAGCCATGGCTACACCTTC.

This chain uses TRBV6-1 with TRBJ2-7; unclear D gene. Germline CDR1 MNHNS, CDR2 SASEGT. The CDR3 extends over 14 amino acids. The germline V and J ends were trimmed by 5 bases and 2 bases, with 13 bases remaining between them. CDR3 bases: TGTGCCAGCAGTTCTAATATTAATCCCTACGAGCAGTACTTC. The encoded protein is CASSSNINPYEQYF.

The J gene is TRBJ2-5, the V gene TRBV6-6, with D tentatively TRBD2 (7 bases). The CDR3 contains 15 residues. Per the germline V gene, CDR1 is MNHNY and CDR2 is SVGAGI (reference sequence). The V end lost 8 bases, the J end lost 5 bases, and 21 bases lay between the germline ends. Written as DNA, the CDR3 is TGTGCCAGCGTTGGGGGTAGGGGAGGGGGGGAGACCCAGTACTTC. Amino acid sequence: CASVGGRGGGETQYF.